Shown below are 31 T cell receptor beta chains from a single sample sequenced in a study of T cells in Graves' hyperthyroidism and ophthalmopathy. Authors of the study amplified TCR beta CDR3 regions from RNA transcripts. Initially, a first-round RT-PCR of the TCR CDR3 employed the HTBI primer set. One entry per CDR3 protein, called by TCRdb with MiXCR from the multiplex PCR reads. The data show around 300,000 distinct CDR3 sequences, with approximately 14% seen just once and under 8% held by the top ten. The sequencing sample was made of blood. These receptors were taken from a woman in her thirties or forties with Graves' hyperthyroidism.

The chain carries TRBV28 and TRBJ1-3, with D possibly matching TRBD1 (6 bases). CDR1 and CDR2 from the germline V gene are MDHEN and SYDVKM. CDR3 length: 14 amino acids. With 2 bases removed from V and 7 bases from J, the gap between germline ends came to 12 bases. Here the CDR3 reads CASSLMGGANTIYF. CDR3 coding DNA: TGTGCCAGCAGTTTAATGGGGGGCGCGAACACCATATATTTT.

This clonotype was detected many times. The chain combines TRBV11-2 with TRBJ2-7; TRBD2 matches at 15 bases. Germline CDR1 reads SGHAT; CDR2 reads FQNNGV. CDR3 length: 21 residues. After removal of 5 bases from V and 0 bases from J, the junction contained 17 bases not matched to a gene. The CDR3 nucleotides read TGTGCCAGCAGCGGGAGAGGAGTACCGGGACTAGCGGGAGGCCGCTCCTACGAGCAGTACTTC. Translating gives CASSGRGVPGLAGGRSYEQYF.

This chain joins TRBV27 and TRBJ2-1; TRBD1 aligns across 8 bases. The germline gives CDR1 MNHEY, CDR2 SMNVEV (reference sequence). The CDR3 sequence is 14 residues long. V was clipped by 8 bases and J by 0 bases; unmatched bases: 3. The CDR3 sequence: CASGQGISYNEQFF. The CDR3 bases are TGTGCCAGCGGACAGGGAATCTCCTACAATGAGCAGTTCTTC.

This clonotype was seen many times. This chain uses TRBV10-3 with TRBJ1-1; D gene unclear. CDR1 is ENHRY and CDR2 is SYGVKD in the germline V gene. Between the trimmed V and J ends, which lost 3 bases and 6 bases, there was a span of 14 bases. CDR3 length: 14 residues. The CDR3 loop is CAISDNAGWAEAFF. In nucleotides, the CDR3 is TGTGCCATCAGTGATAACGCAGGATGGGCTGAAGCTTTCTTT.

This clonotype was seen at least ten times. This chain links TRBV29-1 with TRBJ2-1; D not resolved. Trimming cost V 2 bases and J 0 bases, with 5 bases left between them. Germline V gene lookup returns CDR1 SQVTM and CDR2 ANQGSEA. This CDR3 has 13 amino acids. CDR3 sequence (DNA): TGCAGCGTTGAAAGGGCCTCCTACAATGAGCAGTTCTTC. Its translation: CSVERASYNEQFF.

This clonotype came up many times. The V call is TRBV28, the J call TRBJ2-6; D ambiguous. Deletions cut 4 bases from V and 0 bases from J, with 7 bases between. Germline V lookup: CDR1 MDHEN, CDR2 SYDVKM. This CDR3 spans 15 amino acids. CDR3 DNA sequence: TGTGCCAGCAGTTCTTCAGGCTCTGGGGCCAACGTCCTGACTTTC. It yields the protein CASSSSGSGANVLTF. Full variable domain (missing parts from reference TRBV28 and TRBJ2-6): DVKVTQSSRYLVKRTGEKVFLECVQDMDHENMFWYRQDPGLGLRLIYFSYDVKMKEKGDIPEGYSVSREKKERFSLILESASTNQTSMYLCASSSSGSGANVLTFGAGSRLTVL.

This clonotype was counted between two and nine times. The chain's CDR3 is CATSDPGRTGNEKLFF. The CDR3 coding sequence is TGTGCCACCAGTGATCCGGGGAGGACAGGGAATGAAAAACTGTTTTTT. This chain joins TRBV24-1 and TRBJ1-4; 8 bases agree with TRBD1. This CDR3 is built from 16 residues. Germline V CDR1 and CDR2: KGHDR, SFDVKD. V lost 3 bases to trimming and J lost 5 bases; unmatched junction nucleotides: 7.

Turning to this clonotype: This may be a read error: a much more frequent sequence differs by one nucleotide. The V call is TRBV3-1, the J call TRBJ2-1, with D unresolved. Germline CDR1 and CDR2: LGHDT and YNNKEL (reference sequence). This CDR3 spans 11 amino acids. CDR3 sequence: CASEGWNGQFF. As DNA, the CDR3 is TGTGCCAGTGAAGGGTGGAATGGGCAGTTCTTC.

Many counts were recorded for this clonotype. The CDR3 coding sequence is TGTGCCAGCAGTTTAAGGGGGGCAAGAACTGAAGCTTTCTTT. Translated, it gives CASSLRGARTEAFF. The chain employs TRBV27 and TRBJ1-1; TRBD1 is a possible D gene (6 bases). The V end lost 2 bases, the J end lost 5 bases, and 12 bases lay between the germline ends. In germline, CDR1 is MNHEY, CDR2 SMNVEV (reference sequence). The CDR3 consists of 14 residues.

This clonotype occurred a few times. The rearrangement links TRBV28 to TRBJ2-3; 12 nucleotides line up with TRBD1. The CDR3 extends over 17 amino acids. Germline V gives CDR1 MDHEN, CDR2 SYDVKM. The trim removed 8 bases at V and 4 bases at J, leaving 13 bases unmatched. The CDR3: CASRDRGQGLSPDTQYF. The CDR3 nucleotides read TGTGCCAGCCGGGACAGGGGGCAGGGACTATCCCCAGATACGCAGTATTTT.

The chain links TRBV2 to TRBJ1-5; 7 nucleotides match TRBD1. Germline CDR1 reads SNHLY; CDR2 reads FYNNEI. V lost 4 bases, J lost 1 base, and 7 bases stayed unmatched. The CDR3 length is 16 residues. CDR3 sequence: CASSVDDRASNQPQHF. Written as DNA, the CDR3 is TGTGCCAGCAGTGTCGATGACAGGGCGAGCAATCAGCCCCAGCATTTT.

J is TRBJ1-4 and V is TRBV12-3 or TRBV12-4; D is ambiguous. This CDR3 is 13 amino acids long. The germline V and J ends were trimmed by 3 bases and 11 bases, with 13 bases remaining between them. The chain's CDR3 is CASSFESVNKLFF. CDR3 in DNA: TGTGCCAGCAGTTTCGAGTCGGTGAACAAACTGTTTTTT.

This clonotype occurred many times. The chain combines TRBV20-1 with TRBJ2-7; 9 bases are a match to TRBD1. J lost 4 bases, V lost 5 bases, and 6 bases had no gene match. CDR1 and CDR2 (germline): DFQATT, SNEGSKA (reference sequence). This CDR3 is built from 13 residues. The CDR3 DNA reads as TGCAGTGCTCTCGGACAGGGGAGGTACGAGCAGTACTTC. Its protein product is CSALGQGRYEQYF.

There are many counts of this clonotype. The chain has TRBV5-6 and TRBJ2-1; 14 bases are shared with TRBD2. CDR3 length equals 19 residues. Germline V CDR1 and CDR2: SGHDT, YYEEEE. Trimming at V came to 1 base and at J to 1 base, leaving 7 bases not matched to a gene. Here the CDR3 reads CASSLKTGTSGSSYNEQFF. CDR3 DNA: TGTGCCAGCAGCTTGAAAACGGGGACTAGCGGGAGTTCCTACAATGAGCAGTTCTTC.

A word on this clonotype: A single base separates this from a much larger clone, so it may be a read error. The genes are TRBV5-1 and TRBJ2-1, with 11 bases matching TRBD2. Per germline, CDR1 SGHRS and CDR2 YFSETQ. The CDR3 totals 15 residues. The chain's CDR3 is CASGFLAGGYNEQFF. The CDR3 DNA reads as TGCGCCAGCGGCTTTCTAGCGGGAGGTTACAATGAGCAGTTCTTC.

V is TRBV20-1 and J is TRBJ2-2; perhaps TRBD2 as D (5 bases). Germline lookup yields CDR1 DFQATT and CDR2 SNEGSKA (reference sequence). This CDR3 contains 14 residues. Deletions cut 4 bases from V and 5 bases from J, with 14 bases between. The CDR3 region is CSAKMGVETGELFF. In DNA, the CDR3 is TGCAGTGCTAAAATGGGAGTGGAAACCGGGGAGCTGTTTTTT.

This clonotype occurred many times. The V gene is TRBV20-1, the J gene TRBJ2-3; TRBD2 agrees at 8 bases. There are 13 residues in the CDR3. CDR1 is DFQATT, CDR2 SNEGSKA, per germline (reference sequence). With 7 bases clipped from V and 2 bases from J, the junction kept 5 bases outside the gene matches. CDR3 sequence: CSVASGLTDTQYF. DNA for the CDR3: TGCAGTGTCGCTAGCGGGCTCACAGATACGCAGTATTTT.

This clonotype was seen at least ten times. The V and J genes are TRBV7-8 and TRBJ2-7; no definite D call. The CDR3 is made up of 15 amino acids. V was pared by 1 base and J by 4 bases, with 14 bases between. Germline loops: CDR1 SGHVS, CDR2 FQNEAQ. DNA of the CDR3: TGTGCCAGCAGCTTAGGACGGCGCCCGAGTTACGAGCAGTACTTC. Its protein product is CASSLGRRPSYEQYF.

This clonotype showed up many times. The chain joins TRBV6-1 to TRBJ1-4; D gene uncertain. V lost 7 bases, J lost 5 bases, and 14 bases lay in between. The CDR3 loop spans 14 amino acids. Germline V lookup: CDR1 MNHNS, CDR2 SASEGT. The chain's CDR3 is CASTSGNRNEKLFF. CDR3 in DNA: TGTGCCAGCACCTCCGGGAACCGAAATGAAAAACTGTTTTTT.

There are many counts of this clonotype. The chain joins TRBV29-1 to TRBJ2-3, with TRBD2 as a possible D gene (7 bases). Looked up from germline, CDR1 is SQVTM and CDR2 is ANQGSEA. V was pared by 1 base and J by 4 bases, with 15 bases between. The CDR3 has 15 amino acids. The CDR3 nucleotides are TGCAGCGTTGAAGTAGGGGGGGACGGCGCAGATACGCAGTATTTT. Translation: CSVEVGGDGADTQYF.

As regards this clonotype: Because the CDR3 is missing its conserved closing phenylalanine or tryptophan, this is likely a read error. V is TRBV20-1 and J is TRBJ1-5, with a weak D call TRBD1 (5 bases). Looked up from germline, CDR1 is DFQATT and CDR2 is SNEGSKA (reference sequence). Trimming removed 0 bases at V and 1 base at J, with 7 bases between. The CDR3 contains 14 residues. CDR3 region: CSARDGGSNQPQHS. The CDR3 DNA follows: TGCAGTGCTAGAGATGGGGGGAGCAATCAGCCCCAGCATTCT.

A remark on this clonotype: Compared with germline, one end of the junction differs, possibly owing to a read error. The rearrangement links TRBV19 to TRBJ2-4; 8 bases match TRBD1. This CDR3 has 16 amino acids. Germline-derived CDR1 and CDR2 are LNHDA and SQIVND (reference sequence). CDR3 residues: CASSATGALAKNIQYF. The CDR3 DNA reads as TGCGCCAGTAGTGCGACAGGGGCCCTAGCCAAAAACATTCAGTACTTC. The full variable domain, in which reference TRBV19 and TRBJ2-4 provide the parts outside the CDR3, is DGGITQSPKYLFRKEGQNVTLSCEQNLNHDAMYWYRQDPGQGLRLIYYSQIVNDFQKGDIAEGYSVSREKKESFPLTVTSAQKNPTAFYLCASSATGALAKNIQYFGAGTRLSVL.

The J gene is TRBJ1-5, the V gene TRBV9; 8 nucleotides align to TRBD1. The CDR3 is 14 residues long. After removal of 3 bases from V and 7 bases from J, the junction contained 6 bases not matched to a gene. From germline, CDR1 is SGDLS and CDR2 YYNGEE. The CDR3 is CASSADDRGQPQHF. CDR3 sequence (DNA): TGTGCCAGCAGCGCAGACGACAGGGGCCAGCCCCAGCATTTT.

This clonotype was seen ten or more times. V usage is TRBV2 and J usage is TRBJ2-7; no firm D call. CDR3 length equals 11 residues. Germline CDR1 SNHLY, CDR2 FYNNEI. The V end lost 6 bases, the J end lost 6 bases, and 9 bases lay between the germline ends. DNA of the CDR3: TGTGCCAGCAGGTATGGCCCCGAGCAGTACTTC. Its translation: CASRYGPEQYF.

In the case of this clonotype: At one of its ends the junction is not consistent with the germline gene, which may arise from a read error. The chain is built from TRBV27 and TRBJ1-3; D ambiguous. Germline V gene data show CDR1 as MNHEY and CDR2 as SMNVEV (reference sequence). The CDR3 totals 15 residues. The CDR3 bases are TGTGCCGGCAGTTTGAGTAGGACGGCCGGAAACACCATATATTTT. Translated, it gives CAGSLSRTAGNTIYF.

This clonotype was counted at least ten times. This chain links TRBV12-3 or TRBV12-4 with TRBJ1-5, with 10 positions matching TRBD1. There are 16 residues in the CDR3. J gave up 2 bases and V 7 bases, and 8 bases lay outside the gene matches. The CDR3 reads CASTWGDRGGNQPQHF. Here the CDR3 DNA reads TGTGCCAGCACATGGGGGGACAGGGGCGGCAATCAGCCCCAGCATTTT.

Only a few counts were recorded for this clonotype. CDR3 DNA: TGTGCCAGCAGCTCGGGACACCTGAGCACAGATACGCAGTATTTT. Translation gives CASSSGHLSTDTQYF. V is TRBV7-9 and J is TRBJ2-3; D may be TRBD1 (6 bases). The CDR3 contains 15 residues. Germline-derived CDR1 and CDR2 are SEHNR and FQNEAQ (reference sequence). The V gene lost 4 bases and the J gene lost 0 bases, with 11 bases spanning the gap.

This sequence joins TRBV20-1 and TRBJ2-3; perhaps TRBD2 as D (5 bases). This CDR3 spans 11 amino acids. CDR1 and CDR2 from the germline V gene are DFQATT and SNEGSKA (reference sequence). V lost 3 bases, J lost 6 bases, and 7 bases lay in between. CDR3 DNA: TGCAGTGCTAGGAGGGAGGATACGCAGTATTTT. Its translation: CSARREDTQYF.

This clonotype occurred many times. CDR3 nucleotide sequence: TGTGCCAGCAGCCTACGGGTCATCCAAAGAAACACCATATATTTT. It translates to CASSLRVIQRNTIYF. V and J are TRBV5-8 and TRBJ1-3; D call uncertain. This CDR3 is 15 amino acids long. Germline CDR1 SGHTS, CDR2 YDEGEE. The ends were cut back, 4 bases at V and 5 bases at J, with 16 bases in the middle.

V and J are TRBV10-3 and TRBJ1-6; D not certain. This CDR3 is 12 amino acids long. CDR1 and CDR2 from the germline V gene are ENHRY and SYGVKD. Trimming shortened V by 3 bases and J by 6 bases, and 3 bases separated the two germline ends. CDR3 nucleotide sequence: TGTGCCATCAGTGATATTAATTCACCCCTCCACTTT. Translated: CAISDINSPLHF.

This clonotype showed up many times. The J gene is TRBJ1-1, the V gene TRBV28; 7 bases match TRBD1. V lost 6 bases and J lost 1; bases outside the gene matches: 8. This CDR3 region has 15 residues. CDR1 and CDR2 from the germline V gene are MDHEN and SYDVKM. CDR3 coding DNA: TGTGCCAGCAGGGGCACCGGGACAGAGAACACTGAAGCTTTCTTT. Its translation: CASRGTGTENTEAFF.